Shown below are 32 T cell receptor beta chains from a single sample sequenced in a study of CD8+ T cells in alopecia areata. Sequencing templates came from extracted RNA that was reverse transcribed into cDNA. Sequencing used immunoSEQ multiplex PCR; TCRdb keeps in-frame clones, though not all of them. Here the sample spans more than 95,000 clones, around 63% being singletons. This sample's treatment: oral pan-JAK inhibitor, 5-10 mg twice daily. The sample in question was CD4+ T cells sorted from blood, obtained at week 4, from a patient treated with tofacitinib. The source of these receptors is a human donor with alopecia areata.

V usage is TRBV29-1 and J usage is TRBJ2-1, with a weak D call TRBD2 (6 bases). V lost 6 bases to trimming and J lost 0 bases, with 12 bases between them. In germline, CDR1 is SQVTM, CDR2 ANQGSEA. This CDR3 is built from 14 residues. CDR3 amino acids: CSVGPSVSYNEQFF. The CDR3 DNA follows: TGCAGCGTAGGGCCTAGCGTCTCCTACAATGAGCAGTTCTTC.

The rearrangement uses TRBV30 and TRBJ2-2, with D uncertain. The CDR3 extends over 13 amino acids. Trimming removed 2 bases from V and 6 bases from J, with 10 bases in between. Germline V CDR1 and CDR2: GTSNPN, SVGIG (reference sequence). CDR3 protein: CAWSKVPAGELFF. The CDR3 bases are TGTGCCTGGAGTAAGGTCCCAGCCGGGGAGCTGTTTTTT.

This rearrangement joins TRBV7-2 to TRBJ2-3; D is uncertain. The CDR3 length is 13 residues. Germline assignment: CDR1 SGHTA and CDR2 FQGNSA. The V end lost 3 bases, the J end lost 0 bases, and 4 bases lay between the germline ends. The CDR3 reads CASSFISTDTQYF. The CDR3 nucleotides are TGTGCCAGCAGCTTTATCAGCACAGATACGCAGTATTTT.

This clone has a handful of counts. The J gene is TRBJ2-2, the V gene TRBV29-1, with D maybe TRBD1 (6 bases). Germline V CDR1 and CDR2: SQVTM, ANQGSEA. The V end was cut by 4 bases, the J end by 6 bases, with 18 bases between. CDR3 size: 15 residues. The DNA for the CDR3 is TGCAGCGTTGTGGAGCTACAGGGTGGAGCCGGGGAGCTGTTTTTT. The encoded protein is CSVVELQGGAGELFF.

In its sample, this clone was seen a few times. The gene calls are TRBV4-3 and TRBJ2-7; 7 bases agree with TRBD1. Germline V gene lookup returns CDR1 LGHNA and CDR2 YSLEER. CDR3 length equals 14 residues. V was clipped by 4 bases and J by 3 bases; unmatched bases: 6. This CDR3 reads CASSLDRDYYEQYF. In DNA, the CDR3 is TGCGCCAGCAGCCTCGACAGGGATTACTACGAGCAGTACTTC.

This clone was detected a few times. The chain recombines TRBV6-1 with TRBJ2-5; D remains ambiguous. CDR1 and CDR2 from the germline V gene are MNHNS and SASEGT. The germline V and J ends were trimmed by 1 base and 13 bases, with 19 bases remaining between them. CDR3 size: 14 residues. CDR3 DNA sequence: TGTGCCAGCAGTGAAGTGCCAATCCAGCTCATTACGTACTTC. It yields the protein CASSEVPIQLITYF.

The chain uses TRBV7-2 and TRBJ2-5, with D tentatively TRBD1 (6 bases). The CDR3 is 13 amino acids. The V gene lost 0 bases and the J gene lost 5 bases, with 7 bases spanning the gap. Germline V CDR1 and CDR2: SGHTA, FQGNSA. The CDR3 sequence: CASSLAQGETQYF. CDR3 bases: TGTGCCAGCAGCTTAGCGCAGGGGGAGACCCAGTACTTC.

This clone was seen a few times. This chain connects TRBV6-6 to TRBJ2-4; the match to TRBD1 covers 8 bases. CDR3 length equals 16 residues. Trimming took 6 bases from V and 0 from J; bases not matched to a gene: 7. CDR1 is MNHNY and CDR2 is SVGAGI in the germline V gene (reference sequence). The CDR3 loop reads CASSRQGIEAKNIQYF. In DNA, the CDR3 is TGTGCCAGCAGCCGACAGGGGATCGAAGCCAAAAACATTCAGTACTTC.

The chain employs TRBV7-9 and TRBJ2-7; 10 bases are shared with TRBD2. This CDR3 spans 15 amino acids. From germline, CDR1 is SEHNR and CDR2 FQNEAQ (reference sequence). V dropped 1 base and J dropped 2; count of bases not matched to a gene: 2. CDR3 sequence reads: CASSLGSGRTYEQYF. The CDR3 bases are TGTGCCAGCAGCTTAGGTAGCGGGAGGACCTACGAGCAGTACTTC.

The chain's CDR3 is CASSSGLVSYEQYF. Here the CDR3 DNA reads TGCGCCAGCAGCTCGGGACTAGTGAGTTACGAGCAGTACTTC. The rearrangement links TRBV5-1 to TRBJ2-7; 8 nucleotides line up with TRBD2. The CDR3 contains 14 residues. V lost 3 bases, J lost 4 bases, and 6 bases stayed unmatched. CDR1 and CDR2 (germline): SGHRS, YFSETQ.

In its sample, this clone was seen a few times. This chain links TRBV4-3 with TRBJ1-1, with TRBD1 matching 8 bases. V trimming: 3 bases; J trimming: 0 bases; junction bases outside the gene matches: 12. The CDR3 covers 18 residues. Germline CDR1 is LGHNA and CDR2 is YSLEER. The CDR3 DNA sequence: TGCGCCAGCAGCCAGGCGACGGGACAGGAGTACATGAACACTGAAGCTTTCTTT. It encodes CASSQATGQEYMNTEAFF.

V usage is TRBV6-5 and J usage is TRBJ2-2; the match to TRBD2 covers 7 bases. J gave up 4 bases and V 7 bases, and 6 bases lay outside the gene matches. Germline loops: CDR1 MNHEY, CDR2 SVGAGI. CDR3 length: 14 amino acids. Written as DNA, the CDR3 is TGTGCCAGCACCCCAGGGAGGGCCACCGGGGAGCTGTTTTTT. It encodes CASTPGRATGELFF.

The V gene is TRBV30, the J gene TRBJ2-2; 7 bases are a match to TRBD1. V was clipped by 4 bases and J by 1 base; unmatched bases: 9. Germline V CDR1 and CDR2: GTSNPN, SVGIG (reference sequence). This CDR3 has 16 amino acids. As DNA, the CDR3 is TGTGCCTGGACCTTGAGGGGGCGGCGGAACACCGGGGAGCTGTTTTTT. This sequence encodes CAWTLRGRRNTGELFF.

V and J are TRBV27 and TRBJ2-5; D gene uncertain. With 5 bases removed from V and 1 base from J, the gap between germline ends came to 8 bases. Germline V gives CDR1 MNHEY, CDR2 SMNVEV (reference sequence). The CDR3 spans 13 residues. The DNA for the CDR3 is TGTGCCAGCAGTGCTAGAAGCCAAGAGACCCAGTACTTC. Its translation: CASSARSQETQYF.

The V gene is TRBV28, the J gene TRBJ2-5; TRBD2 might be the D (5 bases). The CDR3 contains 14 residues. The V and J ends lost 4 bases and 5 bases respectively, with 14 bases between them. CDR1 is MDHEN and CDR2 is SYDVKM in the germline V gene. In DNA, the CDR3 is TGTGCCAGCAGTTCTAGCAGGCCTCGGGAGACCCAGTACTTC. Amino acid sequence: CASSSSRPRETQYF. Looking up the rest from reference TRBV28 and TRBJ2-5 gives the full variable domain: DVKVTQSSRYLVKRTGEKVFLECVQDMDHENMFWYRQDPGLGLRLIYFSYDVKMKEKGDIPEGYSVSREKKERFSLILESASTNQTSMYLCASSSSRPRETQYFGPGTRLLVL.

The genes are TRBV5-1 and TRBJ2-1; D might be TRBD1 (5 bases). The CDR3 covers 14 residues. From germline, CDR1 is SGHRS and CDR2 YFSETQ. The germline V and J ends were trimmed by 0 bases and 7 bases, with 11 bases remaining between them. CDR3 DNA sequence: TGCGCCAGCAGCTTGGACGGCAGGGTTAATGAGCAGTTCTTC. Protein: CASSLDGRVNEQFF. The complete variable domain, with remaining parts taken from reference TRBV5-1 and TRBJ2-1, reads KAGVTQTPRYLIKTRGQQVTLSCSPISGHRSVSWYQQTPGQGLQFLFEYFSETQRNKGNFPGRFSGRQFSNSRSEMNVSTLELGDSALYLCASSLDGRVNEQFFGPGTRLTVL.

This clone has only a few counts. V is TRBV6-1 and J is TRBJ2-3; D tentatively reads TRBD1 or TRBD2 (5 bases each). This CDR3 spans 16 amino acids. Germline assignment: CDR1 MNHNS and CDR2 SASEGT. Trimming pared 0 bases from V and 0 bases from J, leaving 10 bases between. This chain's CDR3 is CASSEAGGGSTDTQYF. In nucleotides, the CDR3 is TGTGCCAGCAGTGAAGCAGGTGGGGGTAGCACAGATACGCAGTATTTT.

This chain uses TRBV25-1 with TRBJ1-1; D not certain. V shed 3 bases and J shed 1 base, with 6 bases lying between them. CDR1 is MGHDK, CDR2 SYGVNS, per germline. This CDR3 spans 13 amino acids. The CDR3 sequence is CASSDSGNTEAFF. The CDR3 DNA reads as TGTGCCAGCAGTGACTCGGGGAACACTGAAGCTTTCTTT. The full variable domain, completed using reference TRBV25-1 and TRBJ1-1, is EADIYQTPRYLVIGTGKKITLECSQTMGHDKMYWYQQDPGMELHLIHYSYGVNSTEKGDLSSESTVSRIRTEHFPLTLESARPSHTSQYLCASSDSGNTEAFFGQGTRLTVV.

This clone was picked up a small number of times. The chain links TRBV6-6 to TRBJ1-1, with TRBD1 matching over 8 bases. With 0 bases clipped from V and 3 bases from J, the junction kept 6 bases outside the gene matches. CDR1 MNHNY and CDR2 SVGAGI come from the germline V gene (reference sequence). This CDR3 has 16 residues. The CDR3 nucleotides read TGTGCCAGCAGTTACTCAGCAGGGGGCGGTCACACTGAAGCTTTCTTT. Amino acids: CASSYSAGGGHTEAFF.

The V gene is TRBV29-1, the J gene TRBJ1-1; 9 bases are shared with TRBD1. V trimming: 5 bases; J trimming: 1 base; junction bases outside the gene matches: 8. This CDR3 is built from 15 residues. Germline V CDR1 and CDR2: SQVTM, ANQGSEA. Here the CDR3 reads CSVLTGGWQNTEAFF. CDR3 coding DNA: TGCAGCGTTTTAACAGGGGGCTGGCAGAACACTGAAGCTTTCTTT. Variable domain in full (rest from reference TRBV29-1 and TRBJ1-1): SAVISQKPSRDICQRGTSLTIQCQVDSQVTMMFWYRQQPGQSLTLIATANQGSEATYESGFVIDKFPISRPNLTFSTLTVSNMSPEDSSIYLCSVLTGGWQNTEAFFGQGTRLTVV.

CDR3 sequence: CASSSGQGDSNYGYTF. CDR3 bases: TGTGCCAGCAGTTCCGGACAGGGGGATTCTAACTATGGCTACACCTTC. This chain connects TRBV6-6 to TRBJ1-2; TRBD1 aligns across 10 bases. Germline V gene lookup returns CDR1 MNHNY and CDR2 SVGAGI (reference sequence). V was clipped by 4 bases and J by 0 bases; unmatched bases: 5. This CDR3 comprises 16 residues.

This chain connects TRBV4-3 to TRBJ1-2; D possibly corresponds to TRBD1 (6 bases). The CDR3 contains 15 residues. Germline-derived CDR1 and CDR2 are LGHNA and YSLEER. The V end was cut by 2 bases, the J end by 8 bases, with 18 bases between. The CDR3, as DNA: TGCGCCAGCAGCCAAAATAGGGGGATCGTCATCGGCTACACCTTC. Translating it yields CASSQNRGIVIGYTF.

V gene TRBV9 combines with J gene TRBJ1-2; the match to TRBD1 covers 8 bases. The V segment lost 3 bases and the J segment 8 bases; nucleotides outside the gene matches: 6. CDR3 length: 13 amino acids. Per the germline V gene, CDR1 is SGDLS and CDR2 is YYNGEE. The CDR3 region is CASSGTGNDGYTF. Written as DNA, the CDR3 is TGTGCCAGCAGCGGGACAGGGAATGACGGCTACACCTTC.

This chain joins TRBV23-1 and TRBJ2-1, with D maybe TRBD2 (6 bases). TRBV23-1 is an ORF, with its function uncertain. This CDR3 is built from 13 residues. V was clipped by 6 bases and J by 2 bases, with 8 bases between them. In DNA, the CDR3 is TGCGCCAGCAGGGCGGGAACCTACAATGAGCAGTTCTTC. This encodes CASRAGTYNEQFF.

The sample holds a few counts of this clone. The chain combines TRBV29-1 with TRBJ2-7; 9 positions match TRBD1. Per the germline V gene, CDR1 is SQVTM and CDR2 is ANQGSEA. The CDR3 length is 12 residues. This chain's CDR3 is CQVGTGCYEQYF. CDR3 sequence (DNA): TGCCAGGTGGGGACAGGGTGCTACGAGCAGTACTTC.

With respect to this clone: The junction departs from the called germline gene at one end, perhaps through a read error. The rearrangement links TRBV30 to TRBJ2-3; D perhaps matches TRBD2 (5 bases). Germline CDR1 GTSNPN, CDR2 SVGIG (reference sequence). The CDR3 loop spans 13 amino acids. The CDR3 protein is CARRQASSDTQYF. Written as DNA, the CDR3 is TGTGCCCGGAGGCAGGCCAGCTCCGATACGCAGTATTTT.

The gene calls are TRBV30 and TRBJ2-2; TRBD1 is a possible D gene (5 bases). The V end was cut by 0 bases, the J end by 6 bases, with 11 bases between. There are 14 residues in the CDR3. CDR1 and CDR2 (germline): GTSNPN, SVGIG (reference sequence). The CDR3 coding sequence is TGTGCCTGGAGTGTAAATGGGGCATCCGGGGAGCTGTTTTTT. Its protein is CAWSVNGASGELFF. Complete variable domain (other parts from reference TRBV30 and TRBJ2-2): SQTIHQWPATLVQPVGSPLSLECTVEGTSNPNLYWYRQAAGRGLQLLFYSVGIGQISSEVPQNLSASRPQDRQFILSSKKLLLSDSGFYLCAWSVNGASGELFFGEGSRLTVL.

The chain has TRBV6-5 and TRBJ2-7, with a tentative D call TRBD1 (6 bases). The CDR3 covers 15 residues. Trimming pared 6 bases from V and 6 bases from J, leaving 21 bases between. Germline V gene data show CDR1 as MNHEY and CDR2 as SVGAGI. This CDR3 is CASSRSQGRGGEQYF. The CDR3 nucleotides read TGTGCCAGCAGCCGATCTCAGGGGAGAGGCGGCGAGCAGTACTTC.

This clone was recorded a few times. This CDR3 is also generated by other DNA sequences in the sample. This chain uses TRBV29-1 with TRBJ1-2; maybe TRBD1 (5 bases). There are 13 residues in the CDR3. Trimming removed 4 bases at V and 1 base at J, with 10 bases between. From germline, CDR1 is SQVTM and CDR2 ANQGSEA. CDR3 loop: CSVAPGINYGYTF. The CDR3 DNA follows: TGCAGCGTTGCACCAGGGATTAACTATGGCTACACCTTC.

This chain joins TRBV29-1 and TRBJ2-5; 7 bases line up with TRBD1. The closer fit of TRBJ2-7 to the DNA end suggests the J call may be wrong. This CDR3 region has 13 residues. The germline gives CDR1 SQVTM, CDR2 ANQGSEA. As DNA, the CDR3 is TGCAGCGTAGGGACAGAGAGCTCCTACGAGCAGTACTTC. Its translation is CSVGTESSYEQYF.

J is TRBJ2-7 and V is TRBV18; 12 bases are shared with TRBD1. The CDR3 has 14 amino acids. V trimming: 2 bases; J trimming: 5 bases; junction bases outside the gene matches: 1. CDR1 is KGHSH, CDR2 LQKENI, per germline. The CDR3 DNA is TGTGCCAGCTCACCAGGGACAGGGGGCGACGAGCAGTACTTC. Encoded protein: CASSPGTGGDEQYF.

CDR3 DNA sequence: TGTGCCAGCAGCCCGAGACAGGGGGGGTTATACGAGCAGTACTTC. Translation gives CASSPRQGGLYEQYF. V gene TRBV7-2 combines with J gene TRBJ2-5; 9 positions match TRBD1. The DNA end is more similar to TRBJ2-7, so the J call may be wrong. Germline loops: CDR1 SGHTA, CDR2 FQGNSA. This CDR3 region has 15 residues.